The clone carrying this T cell receptor (beta chain) was observed at least ten times. This record belongs to a study of early T cells in non-severe SARS-CoV-2 infection. TCRdb recomputed calls from the 5' RACE reads with MiXCR, one row per CDR3 protein. Of under 60,000 distinct CDR3 sequences listed, around 14% are singletons. V lost 1 base and J 0 bases, leaving 9 bases between the germline ends. The CDR3 loop spans 15 amino acids. CDR1 SGHVS and CDR2 FNYEAQ come from the germline V gene. The source material was whole blood. The source of this sequence is an adult who was a healthcare worker with PCR-confirmed SARS-CoV-2 infection or an uninfected control (not recorded which). The chain combines TRBV7-6 with TRBJ1-2; D unclear. The CDR3 DNA sequence: TGTGCCAGCAGCTTAGGAACAGCGGCTAACTATGGCTACACCTTC. Translating gives CASSLGTAANYGYTF.